This paragraph reports one T cell receptor (beta chain). The data are from a study of tumor-infiltrating lymphocytes in glioblastoma multiforme. With 4 bases removed from V and 7 bases from J, the gap between germline ends came to 17 bases. The CDR3 runs to 15 residues. CDR1 is MNHEY, CDR2 SVGAGI, per germline. TCR beta libraries were built from RNA through three nested multiplex PCR rounds using modified ARM-PCR. Input was about 0.55 ug total RNA, reverse-transcribed with a C-beta primer. Unique molecular identifiers were not described for the libraries. In TCRdb, the multiplex PCR reads were re-called with MiXCR into one record per CDR3 protein. The data show 13,000 to 15,000 distinct CDR3 sequences, about 69% seen once.

Sequenced: brain tumor tissue. This chain joins TRBV6-5 and TRBJ2-1; D may be TRBD1 or TRBD2 (5 bases each). This TCR was recovered from a male donor with glioblastoma. In DNA form, the CDR3 reads TGTGCCAGCAGTTCGGGACCACCTTTCCGAAATGAGCAGTTCTTC. As protein: CASSSGPPFRNEQFF.